The clone carrying this T cell receptor (beta chain) has just a few counts. Its antigen is unknown. This sample was taken from a study of CD8 T cells in ankylosing spondylitis. Findings of the study overall: About 8 highly homologous variants formed a TCR beta motif that appeared characteristic of ankylosing spondylitis blood.

TCRdb reprocessed the 5' RACE reads via MiXCR and lists one record per CDR3 protein. Here the sample spans some 840,000 distinct CDR3 sequences, approximately 12% being singletons. The origin of this receptor is a male donor with ankylosing spondylitis. The sequencing input was blood, either unsorted or a sorted T cell fraction (not recorded which).

This CDR3 is CASSLPGVMNTEAFF. The CDR3 DNA is TGTGCCAGCAGCTTACCGGGGGTAATGAACACTGAAGCTTTCTTT. The genes are TRBV5-6 and TRBJ1-1; D is possibly TRBD1 (5 bases). Germline CDR1 SGHDT, CDR2 YYEEEE. V dropped 2 bases and J dropped 0 bases, with 11 bases sitting between them. This CDR3 is built from 15 residues.